Below, 28 T cell receptor beta chains from the same sample are listed, as sequenced in a study of blood T cell repertoires in COVID-19. Clones were sequenced by immunoSEQ multiplex PCR, and TCRdb holds only the in-frame ones, with some missing. This sample has roughly 260,000 clones, with about 89% found just once. Sequenced: PBMCs or T cells enriched from blood (not recorded which). The receptors originated from a woman aged 18 to 35 who had recovered from COVID-19.

J is TRBJ1-2 and V is TRBV30; TRBD1 agrees at 7 bases. Germline V gives CDR1 GTSNPN, CDR2 SVGIG (reference sequence). After removal of 2 bases from V and 2 bases from J, the junction contained 11 bases not matched to a gene. This CDR3 is built from 16 residues. Here the CDR3 DNA reads TGTGCCTGGAGTCCCTCCTGGACAGGCCAAAACTATGGCTACACCTTC. Encoded protein: CAWSPSWTGQNYGYTF.

Here the CDR3 DNA reads TGTGCCAGCAGTGGGGAGTTTGTTGGAACCGATGCGCAGTTCTTC. Amino acid sequence: CASSGEFVGTDAQFF. V gene TRBV2 combines with J gene TRBJ2-1; weak D call: TRBD2 (5 bases). V was cut by 4 bases and J by 12 bases, with 22 bases left in between. Germline V CDR1 and CDR2: SNHLY, FYNNEI. CDR3 length: 15 amino acids.

The chain links TRBV19 to TRBJ1-5; 8 bases match TRBD1. CDR1 LNHDA and CDR2 SQIVND come from the germline V gene (reference sequence). The V segment lost 3 bases and the J segment 0 bases; nucleotides outside the gene matches: 7. This CDR3 spans 17 amino acids. CDR3 amino acids: CASSIQGQGYSNQPQHF. The DNA of the CDR3 is TGTGCCAGTAGTATTCAAGGACAGGGCTATAGCAATCAGCCCCAGCATTTT.

This clone came up once. The V and J genes are TRBV28 and TRBJ2-7, with D possibly matching TRBD1 (5 bases). Germline CDR1 is MDHEN and CDR2 is SYDVKM. CDR3 length equals 14 residues. V was shortened by 3 bases and J by 2 bases, with 11 bases between the two germline ends. The chain's CDR3 is CASSFITGAYEQYF. As DNA, the CDR3 is TGTGCCAGCAGTTTTATAACAGGAGCCTACGAGCAGTACTTC.

This clone was counted between two and nine times. The V call is TRBV11-3, the J call TRBJ2-1, with D perhaps matching TRBD2 (6 bases). Germline assignment: CDR1 SGHNT and CDR2 YENEEA. The CDR3 consists of 15 residues. The V end was cut by 3 bases, the J end by 8 bases, with 17 bases between. CDR3 loop: CASSFRFGGGDEQFF. Written as DNA, the CDR3 is TGTGCCAGCAGCTTCAGGTTCGGGGGTGGGGATGAGCAGTTCTTC.

This sequence joins TRBV27 and TRBJ2-7, with 13 bases fitting TRBD2. Per the germline V gene, CDR1 is MNHEY and CDR2 is SMNVEV (reference sequence). The trim removed 5 bases at V and 7 bases at J, leaving 5 bases unmatched. CDR3 length: 14 residues. DNA of the CDR3: TGTGCCAGCAGTCCCATGACTAGCGGGAGGGAGCAGTACTTC. Translation: CASSPMTSGREQYF.

This CDR3 is CAGDTGTGSNEQYF. CDR3 DNA sequence: TGTGCCGGCGACACCGGGACAGGGTCGAACGAGCAGTACTTC. The genes are TRBV30 and TRBJ2-7, with 9 bases fitting TRBD1. V lost 8 bases, J lost 5 bases, and 13 bases stayed unmatched. The germline V gene encodes CDR1 GTSNPN and CDR2 SVGIG (reference sequence). The length of the CDR3 is 14 residues.

The rearrangement links TRBV19 to TRBJ2-3; TRBD1 might be the D (6 bases). CDR3 length: 15 residues. V was shortened by 6 bases and J by 2 bases, with 15 bases between the two germline ends. CDR1 and CDR2 (germline): LNHDA, SQIVND (reference sequence). The CDR3 coding sequence is TGTGCCAGTAGACTAGGACAGATTAACACAGATACGCAGTATTTT. Translated, it gives CASRLGQINTDTQYF.

This chain connects TRBV18 to TRBJ1-1; D might be TRBD1 (5 bases). Trimming removed 3 bases at V and 1 base at J, with 6 bases between. Germline V gene data show CDR1 as KGHSH and CDR2 as LQKENI. CDR3 length: 13 residues. The CDR3 nucleotides are TGTGCCAGCTCACCGACAGAGAACACTGAAGCTTTCTTT. Translating it yields CASSPTENTEAFF. The full variable domain, with the rest looked up from reference TRBV18 and TRBJ1-1, is NAGVMQNPRHLVRRRGQEARLRCSPMKGHSHVYWYRQLPEEGLKFMVYLQKENIIDESGMPKERFSAEFPKEGPSILRIQQVVRGDSAAYFCASSPTENTEAFFGQGTRLTVV.

The chain carries TRBV11-2 and TRBJ2-2; 8 bases line up with TRBD2. V lost 5 bases to trimming and J lost 6 bases; unmatched junction nucleotides: 14. This CDR3 has 17 amino acids. Germline V lookup: CDR1 SGHAT, CDR2 FQNNGV. The CDR3 is CASSQTGGQGVAGELFF. The CDR3 DNA reads as TGTGCCAGCAGCCAGACGGGGGGGCAGGGAGTAGCCGGGGAGCTGTTTTTT.

CDR3 DNA: TGTGCCAGCCAAGACCCGGGACAGGGGTTTCAGCCCCAGCATTTT. It specifies CASQDPGQGFQPQHF. The V gene is TRBV28, the J gene TRBJ1-5; 10 positions agree with TRBD1. CDR1 MDHEN and CDR2 SYDVKM come from the germline V gene. This CDR3 comprises 15 residues. The J segment lost 6 bases and the V segment lost 8 bases, leaving 10 bases of the junction unmatched.

The CDR3 sequence is CASSSRGEQFF. The CDR3 bases are TGTGCCAGCAGCTCGCGCGGGGAGCAGTTCTTC. The chain has TRBV7-2 and TRBJ2-1; D perhaps matches TRBD2 (5 bases). In germline, CDR1 is SGHTA, CDR2 FQGNSA. The ends were cut back, 4 bases at V and 10 bases at J, with 8 bases in the middle. The CDR3 has 11 amino acids.

The chain employs TRBV1 and TRBJ1-4; the table's D call, TRBD1, has no DNA check behind it. TRBV1 is tagged as a pseudogene. The CDR3 sequence is 15 residues long. The CDR3 region is CTSSQGAGHNEKLFF. The DNA for the CDR3 is TGCACCAGCAGCCAAGGGGCAGGCCATAATGAAAAACTGTTTTTT.

This rearrangement joins TRBV11-2 to TRBJ1-4; D gene unclear. This CDR3 is 15 amino acids long. The V gene's germline CDR1 is SGHAT and CDR2 FQNNGV. V was pared by 1 base and J by 3 bases, with 9 bases between. CDR3 amino acids: CASSLGLGANEKLFF. CDR3 DNA: TGTGCCAGCAGCTTAGGATTGGGAGCTAATGAAAAACTGTTTTTT.

The chain links TRBV4-2 to TRBJ1-2, with D maybe TRBD1 (5 bases). CDR1 and CDR2 from the germline V gene are LGHNA and YNFKEQ. Trimming shortened V by 1 base and J by 3 bases, and 9 bases separated the two germline ends. This CDR3 has 14 residues. The CDR3 loop is CASSQVGRDYGYTF. CDR3 sequence (DNA): TGTGCCAGCAGCCAAGTGGGCAGGGACTATGGCTACACCTTC.

This CDR3 reads CASRLTSGGAHEQFF. The CDR3 nucleotides read TGTGCCAGCAGGTTGACTAGCGGGGGGGCCCATGAGCAGTTCTTC. The V call is TRBV7-2, the J call TRBJ2-1; 14 nucleotides agree with TRBD2. CDR3 length: 15 amino acids. Germline V gene data show CDR1 as SGHTA and CDR2 as FQGNSA. The V gene end was trimmed by 6 bases and the J gene end by 8 bases; junction bases not matched to a gene: 6.

This clone was recorded only once. This rearrangement joins TRBV6-5 to TRBJ2-1, with D unresolved. Germline CDR1 reads MNHEY; CDR2 reads SVGAGI. CDR3 size: 13 residues. V lost 8 bases, J lost 4 bases, and 12 bases lay in between. The CDR3 spells CASGTAQYNEQFF. DNA of the CDR3: TGTGCCAGCGGAACAGCCCAATACAATGAGCAGTTCTTC.

The chain links TRBV7-2 to TRBJ2-7; 7 nucleotides align to TRBD2. The CDR3 length is 15 residues. Per the germline V gene, CDR1 is SGHTA and CDR2 is FQGNSA. V was clipped by 2 bases and J by 4 bases; unmatched bases: 8. Here the CDR3 DNA reads TGTGCCAGCAGCTTAAGGGAGCGGGGCAGTTACGAGCAGTACTTC. Its translation is CASSLRERGSYEQYF. Filled out from reference TRBV7-2 and TRBJ2-7, the complete variable domain reads GAGVSQSPSNKVTEKGKDVELRCDPISGHTALYWYRQSLGQGLEFLIYFQGNSAPDKSGLPSDRFSAERTGGSVSTLTIQRTQQEDSAVYLCASSLRERGSYEQYFGPGTRLTVT.

The CDR3: CASSLDRGYGYTF. The CDR3, as DNA: TGTGCCAGCAGCTTAGACAGGGGCTATGGCTACACCTTC. The chain has TRBV7-2 and TRBJ1-2; 7 bases match TRBD1. CDR1 and CDR2 from the germline V gene are SGHTA and FQGNSA. The CDR3 has 13 amino acids. With 1 base clipped from V and 4 bases from J, the junction kept 0 bases outside the gene matches.

J is TRBJ2-7 and V is TRBV30; D possibly corresponds to TRBD2 (6 bases). Deletions cut 5 bases from V and 3 bases from J, with 17 bases between. In germline, CDR1 is GTSNPN, CDR2 SVGIG (reference sequence). The CDR3 spans 14 residues. CDR3 DNA: TGTGCCTGGGGAAGCGGGTACCCTTTCTACGAGCAGTACTTC. Its protein product is CAWGSGYPFYEQYF.

The chain recombines TRBV10-1 with TRBJ2-3, with D possibly matching TRBD1 (5 bases). Between the trimmed V and J ends, which lost 0 bases and 1 base, there was a span of 11 bases. The germline gives CDR1 WNHNN, CDR2 SYGVQD (reference sequence). The CDR3 sequence is 16 residues long. This CDR3 is CASSESQGRGTDTQYF. The DNA for the CDR3 is TGCGCCAGCAGTGAGTCCCAGGGCAGGGGCACAGATACGCAGTATTTT.

The genes are TRBV7-8 and TRBJ2-1; 11 nucleotides match TRBD2. Germline V gives CDR1 SGHVS, CDR2 FQNEAQ. This CDR3 has 14 residues. V gave up 5 bases and J gave up 13 bases; unmatched junction bases: 10. This CDR3 reads CASSRPSSGRSQFF. Here the CDR3 DNA reads TGTGCCAGCAGCCGTCCTTCTAGCGGGAGGTCTCAGTTCTTC.

The V and J genes are TRBV7-2 and TRBJ2-7; 8 bases map to TRBD1. Unmatched junction bases numbered 4, after V lost 8 bases and J lost 4 bases. Looked up from germline, CDR1 is SGHTA and CDR2 is FQGNSA. CDR3 length: 12 amino acids. CDR3 DNA sequence: TGTGCCAGCGCAAGACAGGGGTACGAGCAGTACTTC. It translates to CASARQGYEQYF.

The rearrangement links TRBV7-9 to TRBJ2-1; D may be TRBD1 (6 bases). Germline CDR1 reads SEHNR; CDR2 reads FQNEAQ (reference sequence). V was clipped by 5 bases and J by 8 bases, with 16 bases between them. CDR3 length equals 14 residues. This CDR3 is CASSPRDPGDEQFF. DNA for the CDR3: TGTGCCAGCAGCCCCCGGGACCCAGGGGATGAGCAGTTCTTC.

The V and J genes are TRBV7-2 and TRBJ1-5; perhaps TRBD1 as D (6 bases). This CDR3 spans 16 amino acids. Trimming pared 0 bases from V and 0 bases from J, leaving 9 bases between. The germline CDR1 and CDR2 sequences are SGHTA and FQGNSA. The CDR3 reads CASSLAGAVSNQPQHF. CDR3 DNA: TGTGCCAGCAGCTTAGCGGGGGCAGTTAGCAATCAGCCCCAGCATTTT.

Here the CDR3 reads CAWSKGQGGEQYF. The CDR3 bases are TGTGCCTGGAGTAAAGGACAGGGTGGGGAGCAGTACTTC. The rearrangement links TRBV30 to TRBJ2-7, with 8 bases identical to TRBD1. The germline gives CDR1 GTSNPN, CDR2 SVGIG (reference sequence). V lost 2 bases, J lost 7 bases, and 7 bases stayed unmatched. The CDR3 covers 13 residues.

In this sample, this clone turned up once. V usage is TRBV5-1 and J usage is TRBJ2-1; weak D call: TRBD2 (6 bases). CDR1 SGHRS and CDR2 YFSETQ come from the germline V gene. The CDR3 loop spans 15 amino acids. The V gene lost 0 bases and the J gene lost 4 bases, with 11 bases spanning the gap. The CDR3 DNA sequence: TGCGCCAGCAGCTTGGCAATAGCGGCGTACAATGAGCAGTTCTTC. It translates to CASSLAIAAYNEQFF. Full variable domain (missing parts from reference TRBV5-1 and TRBJ2-1): KAGVTQTPRYLIKTRGQQVTLSCSPISGHRSVSWYQQTPGQGLQFLFEYFSETQRNKGNFPGRFSGRQFSNSRSEMNVSTLELGDSALYLCASSLAIAAYNEQFFGPGTRLTVL.

The CDR3 loop reads CASRGTLRTDTQYF. The CDR3 DNA is TGTGCCAGCCGGGGGACCTTGAGGACAGATACGCAGTATTTT. The rearrangement links TRBV18 to TRBJ2-3; a weak D match, TRBD2 (6 bases). The V and J ends lost 8 bases and 3 bases respectively, with 15 bases between them. CDR3 length: 14 amino acids. Germline loops: CDR1 KGHSH, CDR2 LQKENI.